The clone carrying this T cell receptor (beta chain) was seen ten or more times. The CDR3 length is 17 residues. Germline V lookup: CDR1 LGHDT, CDR2 YNNKEL (reference sequence). Trimming stripped 5 bases from V and 5 bases from J, with 24 bases between. Via MiXCR, TCRdb re-called the reads, giving one row per CDR3 protein. The data show roughly 250,000 distinct CDR3 sequences, with under 30% seen just once and roughly 7.3% held by the top ten. These data are taken from a study of kidney transplant recipient with SARS-CoV-2 infection. This receptor was identified in a male patient between 25 and 39 years old who had COVID-19 and was a kidney transplant recipient. Some T cells may have come from the graft donor. The sequenced sample was a blood sample, obtained at baseline and between days 110 and 120 from a kidney transplant recipient. The chain is built from TRBV3-1 and TRBJ2-5; D is undetermined. CDR3 sequence reads: CASSAASPISFSETQYF. The CDR3 region has the DNA TGTGCCAGCAGCGCTGCATCTCCCATTTCTTTCTCTGAGACCCAGTACTTC.